This passage covers 30 T cell receptor beta chains from one sample sequenced in a study of beta chain features in type 1 diabetes. For these receptors, no antigen is known. Every isolated RNA sample was fully reverse transcribed, so sequencing captured expressed TCRB transcripts. Produced via immunoSEQ multiplex PCR; TCRdb's table is partial and in-frame only. The table has about 650,000 clones, around 12% seen once. Study conclusions and caveats: TCRB CDR3s from Type 1 diabetes patients were moderately but significantly shorter in all four CD4+ subsets.

Sequencing used naive CD4+ T cells from blood. These receptors all stem from a man younger than 45 with type 1 diabetes.

This clone was found a few times. V is TRBV29-1 and J is TRBJ2-1; 7 nucleotides line up with TRBD1. Losses at the gene ends were 6 bases for V and 9 bases for J; bases not matched to a gene: 8. The CDR3 is 12 residues long. CDR1 and CDR2 from the germline V gene are SQVTM and ANQGSEA. CDR3 loop: CSVEPTGVEQFF. In DNA form, the CDR3 reads TGCAGCGTGGAACCAACAGGGGTTGAGCAGTTCTTC.

The V and J genes are TRBV6-5 and TRBJ1-6, with 9 positions matching TRBD1. Germline values: CDR1 MNHEY, CDR2 SVGAGI. Trimming cost V 0 bases and J 8 bases; bases outside gene matches: 2. This CDR3 is built from 15 residues. The CDR3 sequence: CASSYSGQGYSPLHF. CDR3 nucleotides: TGTGCCAGCAGTTACTCGGGACAGGGTTATTCACCCCTCCACTTT.

This clone was detected only a few times. The chain links TRBV7-6 to TRBJ2-7, with D perhaps TRBD1 or TRBD2 (5 bases each). Trimming left V 2 bases short and J 0 bases short, with 11 bases between. CDR1 and CDR2 (germline): SGHVS, FNYEAQ. The CDR3 contains 15 residues. CDR3 bases: TGTGCCAGCAGCTTACGTGGTGGGACCTCCTACGAGCAGTACTTC. Protein sequence: CASSLRGGTSYEQYF.

This clone was seen a few times. The chain uses TRBV14 and TRBJ1-6; D is unclear. Germline loops: CDR1 SGHDN, CDR2 FVKESK. V was cut by 3 bases and J by 6 bases, with 18 bases left in between. The CDR3 length is 17 residues. The CDR3 sequence: CASSQSSGVWGNSPLHF. Written as DNA, the CDR3 is TGTGCCAGCAGCCAGTCCTCGGGAGTCTGGGGTAATTCACCCCTCCACTTT.

The chain employs TRBV28 and TRBJ2-5; TRBD1 aligns across 8 bases. CDR3 length: 15 amino acids. The ends lost 1 base at V and 2 bases at J; junction bases unmatched: 3. Per the germline V gene, CDR1 is MDHEN and CDR2 is SYDVKM. The CDR3 protein is CASSLSQGAQETQYF. Written as DNA, the CDR3 is TGTGCCAGCAGTTTATCGCAGGGGGCTCAAGAGACCCAGTACTTC.

Only a few counts were recorded for this clone. V gene TRBV28 combines with J gene TRBJ2-3; D is unclear. The CDR3 sequence is 12 residues long. Trimming removed 2 bases at V and 14 bases at J, with 14 bases between. Germline lookup yields CDR1 MDHEN and CDR2 SYDVKM. The CDR3 nucleotides are TGTGCCAGCAGTTTAAAAGGTGCTCAGTGGTATTTT. This codes for CASSLKGAQWYF.

This chain connects TRBV30 to TRBJ1-5; D is possibly TRBD1 (5 bases). V was trimmed by 1 base and J by 6 bases, leaving 10 bases between them. CDR3 length: 13 amino acids. Germline-derived CDR1 and CDR2 are GTSNPN and SVGIG (reference sequence). CDR3 coding DNA: TGTGCCTGGAGTGCGGGGGAAAGTCAGCCCCAGCATTTT. Residues: CAWSAGESQPQHF.

The chain uses TRBV7-9 and TRBJ1-1; tentative D call: TRBD1 (6 bases). Germline CDR1 is SEHNR and CDR2 is FQNEAQ (reference sequence). The V end was cut by 5 bases, the J end by 4 bases, with 14 bases between. The CDR3 spans 14 residues. The CDR3 nucleotides are TGTGCCAGCAGCCCCGTACAGGGATCCACTGAAGCTTTCTTT. It yields the protein CASSPVQGSTEAFF.

This clone has just a few counts. The chain has TRBV18 and TRBJ2-7; 7 bases fit TRBD1. Trimming removed 2 bases from V and 6 bases from J; junction bases left unmatched: 10. CDR3 length equals 15 residues. From germline, CDR1 is KGHSH and CDR2 LQKENI. The CDR3 sequence is CASSPLSVAGGEQYF. The CDR3 coding sequence is TGTGCCAGCTCACCATTGTCAGTAGCAGGGGGCGAGCAGTACTTC. Complete variable domain (other parts from reference TRBV18 and TRBJ2-7): NAGVMQNPRHLVRRRGQEARLRCSPMKGHSHVYWYRQLPEEGLKFMVYLQKENIIDESGMPKERFSAEFPKEGPSILRIQQVVRGDSAAYFCASSPLSVAGGEQYFGPGTRLTVT.

The chain joins TRBV9 to TRBJ2-1; 7 positions agree with TRBD2. V gave up 7 bases and J gave up 1 base; unmatched junction bases: 8. The CDR3 runs to 15 residues. The germline V gene encodes CDR1 SGDLS and CDR2 YYNGEE. This CDR3 reads CASQPPGGSYNEQFF. DNA of the CDR3: TGTGCCAGCCAGCCCCCGGGGGGATCCTACAATGAGCAGTTCTTC.

The chain couples TRBV5-1 to TRBJ2-5; D is undetermined. CDR1 and CDR2 from the germline V gene are SGHRS and YFSETQ. There are 14 residues in the CDR3. The ends were cut back, 5 bases at V and 5 bases at J, with 16 bases in the middle. As DNA, the CDR3 is TGCGCCAGCAGTACAGTCCCCTCCCCGGAGACCCAGTACTTC. Its protein product is CASSTVPSPETQYF.

The chain employs TRBV11-2 and TRBJ2-5; no definite D call. The V gene's germline CDR1 is SGHAT and CDR2 FQNNGV. The CDR3 length is 13 residues. V was pared by 5 bases and J by 1 base, with 8 bases between. The CDR3 DNA reads as TGTGCCAGCAGCCCACGCTTCCAAGAGACCCAGTACTTC. It is translated as CASSPRFQETQYF.

A few counts support this clone. The chain uses TRBV5-1 and TRBJ1-6; perhaps TRBD1 as D (5 bases). Trimming shortened V by 1 base and J by 10 bases, and 15 bases separated the two germline ends. Germline V gene lookup returns CDR1 SGHRS and CDR2 YFSETQ. This CDR3 has 15 residues. DNA for the CDR3: TGCGCCAGCAGCTTGAATGGGGAGGGGAAGTCACCCCTCCACTTT. Translation: CASSLNGEGKSPLHF. The full variable domain, completed using reference TRBV5-1 and TRBJ1-6, is KAGVTQTPRYLIKTRGQQVTLSCSPISGHRSVSWYQQTPGQGLQFLFEYFSETQRNKGNFPGRFSGRQFSNSRSEMNVSTLELGDSALYLCASSLNGEGKSPLHFGNGTRLTVT.

A few counts support this clone. The chain has TRBV18 and TRBJ2-2; tentatively, D is TRBD1 (5 bases). The CDR3 is 15 amino acids. Between the trimmed V and J ends, which lost 1 base and 4 bases, there was a span of 10 bases. The germline gives CDR1 KGHSH, CDR2 LQKENI. The CDR3 region is CASSPLGPSTGELFF. The CDR3, as DNA: TGTGCCAGCTCACCACTGGGGCCGAGCACCGGGGAGCTGTTTTTT.

The genes are TRBV5-1 and TRBJ1-1; TRBD1 matches 7 bases. The CDR3 consists of 14 residues. After removal of 4 bases from V and 0 bases from J, the junction contained 3 bases not matched to a gene. Germline lookup yields CDR1 SGHRS and CDR2 YFSETQ. The CDR3 sequence: CASSPGQVNTEAFF. The CDR3 DNA follows: TGCGCCAGCAGCCCCGGACAGGTGAACACTGAAGCTTTCTTT.

In its sample, this clone was seen a few times. The chain combines TRBV7-2 with TRBJ2-3, with TRBD2 matching 9 bases. Germline V gives CDR1 SGHTA, CDR2 FQGNSA. J gave up 2 bases and V 1 base, and 4 bases lay outside the gene matches. The CDR3 is 16 residues long. DNA of the CDR3: TGTGCCAGCAGCTTAGTAGCGGGGGCCGACACAGATACGCAGTATTTT. Its protein product is CASSLVAGADTDTQYF.

The chain couples TRBV13 to TRBJ1-1; D unclear. Germline V lookup: CDR1 PRHDT, CDR2 FYEKMQ (reference sequence). V gave up 1 base and J gave up 0 bases, with 9 bases separating them. The CDR3 sequence is 15 residues long. The CDR3 DNA is TGTGCCAGCAGCTTAGCTGGCCGCCTGAACACTGAAGCTTTCTTT. This encodes CASSLAGRLNTEAFF.

The chain uses TRBV4-3 and TRBJ1-1; D is possibly TRBD1 (5 bases). Trimming removed 2 bases at V and 0 bases at J, with 10 bases between. The germline V gene encodes CDR1 LGHNA and CDR2 YSLEER. The CDR3 extends over 15 amino acids. The CDR3 spells CASSQKGTLNTEAFF. The CDR3 DNA is TGCGCCAGCAGCCAAAAGGGGACCTTGAACACTGAAGCTTTCTTT.

This clone was recorded a few times. This chain links TRBV30 with TRBJ1-5, with D maybe TRBD1 (6 bases). This CDR3 comprises 13 residues. CDR1 is GTSNPN and CDR2 is SVGIG in the germline V gene (reference sequence). Trimming pared 2 bases from V and 5 bases from J, leaving 10 bases between. The CDR3 DNA reads as TGTGCCTGGAGTCTGGCAGGGGATCAGCCCCAGCATTTT. Its protein product is CAWSLAGDQPQHF. The variable domain in full, completed from reference TRBV30 and TRBJ1-5, reads SQTIHQWPATLVQPVGSPLSLECTVEGTSNPNLYWYRQAAGRGLQLLFYSVGIGQISSEVPQNLSASRPQDRQFILSSKKLLLSDSGFYLCAWSLAGDQPQHFGDGTRLSIL.

The chain couples TRBV6-6 to TRBJ2-7; tentatively, D is TRBD1 or TRBD2 (5 bases each). V gave up 6 bases and J gave up 6 bases, with 15 bases separating them. The germline CDR1 and CDR2 sequences are MNHNY and SVGAGI (reference sequence). The CDR3 is 13 amino acids. The chain's CDR3 is CASRRDGASEQYF. The DNA for the CDR3 is TGTGCCAGCAGACGGGACGGAGCATCCGAGCAGTACTTC.

This clone was seen a handful of times. This sequence joins TRBV18 and TRBJ2-4; 11 nucleotides line up with TRBD2. Germline V gives CDR1 KGHSH, CDR2 LQKENI. The CDR3 is made up of 16 amino acids. With V trimmed by 3 bases and J by 0 bases, 1 base remained unmatched. For the CDR3, the DNA is TGTGCCAGCTCACCCGGGACTAGCGGAGCCAAAAACATTCAGTACTTC. Its protein product is CASSPGTSGAKNIQYF.

This clone turned up a few times. The gene calls are TRBV29-1 and TRBJ2-6, with D perhaps matching TRBD1 (6 bases). There are 16 residues in the CDR3. Between the trimmed V and J ends, which lost 4 bases and 0 bases, there was a span of 13 bases. CDR1 SQVTM and CDR2 ANQGSEA come from the germline V gene. The CDR3 nucleotides read TGCAGCGTTGCCGGGGACACTCTCTCTGGGGCCAACGTCCTGACTTTC. Its translation is CSVAGDTLSGANVLTF.

The chain combines TRBV7-9 with TRBJ1-1; 12 bases are shared with TRBD1. The CDR3 spans 17 residues. V gave up 3 bases and J gave up 10 bases; unmatched junction bases: 15. Looked up from germline, CDR1 is SEHNR and CDR2 is FQNEAQ (reference sequence). CDR3: CASSLNEMGQGARSAFF. CDR3 bases: TGTGCCAGCAGCTTGAATGAGATGGGACAGGGGGCCCGGTCAGCTTTCTTT.

The chain carries TRBV6-5 and TRBJ1-1; the D gene is possibly TRBD1 (5 bases). CDR1 and CDR2 from the germline V gene are MNHEY and SVGAGI. This CDR3 spans 14 amino acids. Trimming stripped 7 bases from V and 4 bases from J, with 16 bases between. CDR3 amino acids: CASTRDHRITEAFF. For the CDR3, the DNA is TGTGCCAGCACCAGAGACCACAGGATCACTGAAGCTTTCTTT.

The chain links TRBV9 to TRBJ2-3; D is undetermined. Between the trimmed V and J ends, which lost 3 bases and 3 bases, there was a span of 14 bases. This CDR3 is 15 amino acids long. Germline lookup yields CDR1 SGDLS and CDR2 YYNGEE. The CDR3 DNA is TGTGCCAGCAGCGGAAACAACTGGTATACAGATACGCAGTATTTT. This sequence encodes CASSGNNWYTDTQYF.

This clone was counted a few times. The CDR3 loop is CASSLETGGLYGYTF. The DNA of the CDR3 is TGCGCCAGCAGCTTGGAAACAGGGGGCCTCTATGGCTACACCTTC. The V call is TRBV5-1, the J call TRBJ1-2, with 9 nucleotides matching TRBD1. CDR3 size: 15 residues. Germline-derived CDR1 and CDR2 are SGHRS and YFSETQ. Trimming took 0 bases from V and 4 from J; bases not matched to a gene: 4.

This clone was observed a handful of times. The chain is built from TRBV5-1 and TRBJ2-7, with TRBD2 as a possible D gene (5 bases). Trimming pared 4 bases from V and 3 bases from J, leaving 8 bases between. The CDR3 extends over 12 amino acids. Germline V gene data show CDR1 as SGHRS and CDR2 as YFSETQ. Here the CDR3 DNA reads TGCGCCAGCAGCACGGACTTCTACGAGCAGTACTTC. Amino acids: CASSTDFYEQYF.

The rearrangement links TRBV7-2 to TRBJ2-3; 10 nucleotides agree with TRBD2. The V gene's germline CDR1 is SGHTA and CDR2 FQGNSA. Trimming at V came to 1 base and at J to 4 bases, leaving 5 bases not matched to a gene. This CDR3 is built from 16 residues. This chain's CDR3 is CASSLGLAGVADTQYF. DNA for the CDR3: TGTGCCAGCAGCTTAGGGCTAGCGGGGGTCGCAGATACGCAGTATTTT.

Written as DNA, the CDR3 is TGTGCCAGCAGCTTAACGTTATCCGGTTCAGTAGGGGGAACTTTCTTT. Amino acid sequence: CASSLTLSGSVGGTFF. The rearrangement uses TRBV7-3 and TRBJ1-1; D perhaps matches TRBD1 (6 bases). The V gene's germline CDR1 is SGHTA and CDR2 FQGTGA. CDR3 length equals 16 residues. The V gene lost 0 bases and the J gene lost 12 bases, with 23 bases spanning the gap. Supplemented by reference TRBV7-3 and TRBJ1-1, the full variable domain reads GAGVSQTPSNKVTEKGKYVELRCDPISGHTALYWYRQSLGQGPEFLIYFQGTGAADDSGLPNDRFFAVRPEGSVSTLKIQRTERGDSAVYLCASSLTLSGSVGGTFFGQGTRLTVV.

The chain joins TRBV28 to TRBJ1-1; D is ambiguous. The CDR3 contains 13 residues. From germline, CDR1 is MDHEN and CDR2 SYDVKM. Trimming removed 7 bases from V and 5 bases from J, with 14 bases in between. The CDR3 DNA reads as TGTGCCAGCAAAGATACTTTCATTACTGAAGCTTTCTTT. Protein: CASKDTFITEAFF.